These T cell receptor beta chains were read from a single sample in a study of blood T cells in healthy people across ages. TCRdb called the 5' RACE reads again in MiXCR, with one record for every CDR3 protein. Seen here are roughly 1.5 million distinct CDR3 sequences, about 42% observed once, and the top ten hold approximately 4%. The sequenced sample was blood. The receptors derive from a woman under 30 in good health. CDR3s include the opening cysteine and the closing phenylalanine or tryptophan.

CDR3 protein	V gene	J gene
CASRSPGGRADTQYF	TRBV27	TRBJ2-3
CASSRGGAAFSYEQYF	TRBV7-2	TRBJ2-7
CASSVRGSEPQHF	TRBV9	TRBJ1-5
CASSLLPQNTGELFF	TRBV7-3	TRBJ2-2
CASSVDPSSYEQYF	TRBV9	TRBJ2-7
CASSPRQGLSDTQYF	TRBV5-1	TRBJ2-3
CASNPRGNEQYF	TRBV28	-
CAISGGSYNEQYF	TRBV10-3	-
CASSQVRYTVNTEAFF	TRBV4-2	TRBJ1-1
CASSLGQGPKEQYF	TRBV7-6	TRBJ2-7
CASSLGAFVEQFF	TRBV7-9	TRBJ2-1